The clone carrying this T cell receptor beta chain appeared once. No antigen is known for it. A clone one base away is much larger, so this may be a read error. The data derive from a study of human T cells and chemical hapten exposure. Regarding the study as a whole: No alteration of TCRs above 1 in 1000 frequency was seen with DPC sensitization.

Individual cDNA molecules (in the library) carried attached unique molecular identifiers. One entry per CDR3 protein results from TCRdb running MiXCR on the RACE reads. The table includes 85,000 to 95,000 distinct CDR3 sequences, about 8.6% detected once. The time point is: healthy volunteer bleed at 2 weeks. The study extracted total RNA from unfractionated whole blood. This TCR came from a female donor in good health. Some clones in this sample may be carry-over from other donors' samples. Sequenced sample: whole blood.

Written as DNA, the CDR3 is TGCAGTGCTAGCCCCGAACTAGCGGAGAGCGGGGAGCTGTTTTTT. Its translation: CSASPELAESGELFF. The chain links TRBV20-1 to TRBJ2-2; 8 nucleotides match TRBD2. Looked up from germline, CDR1 is DFQATT and CDR2 is SNEGSKA (reference sequence). This CDR3 contains 15 residues. The J segment lost 7 bases and the V segment lost 3 bases, leaving 10 bases of the junction unmatched.